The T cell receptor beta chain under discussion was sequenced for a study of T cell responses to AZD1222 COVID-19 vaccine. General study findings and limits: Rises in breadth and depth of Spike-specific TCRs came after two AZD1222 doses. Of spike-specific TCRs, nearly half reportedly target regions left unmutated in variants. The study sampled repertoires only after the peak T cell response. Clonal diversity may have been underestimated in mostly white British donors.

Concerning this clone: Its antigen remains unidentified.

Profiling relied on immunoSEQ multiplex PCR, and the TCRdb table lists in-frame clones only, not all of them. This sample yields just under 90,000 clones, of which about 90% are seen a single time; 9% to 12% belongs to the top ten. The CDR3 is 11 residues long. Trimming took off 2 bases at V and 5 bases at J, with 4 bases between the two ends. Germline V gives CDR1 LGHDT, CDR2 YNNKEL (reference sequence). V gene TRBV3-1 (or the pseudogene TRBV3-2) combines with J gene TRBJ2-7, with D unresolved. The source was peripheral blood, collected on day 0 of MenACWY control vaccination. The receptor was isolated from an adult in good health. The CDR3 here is CASSQQDEQYF. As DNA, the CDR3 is TGTGCCAGCAGCCAACAGGACGAGCAGTACTTC.